These T cell receptor beta chains were read from a single sample in a study of control samples from healthy donors and cancer patients. The repertoire was sequenced with immunoSEQ multiplex PCR; TCRdb's copy has only in-frame clones and lacks some. The repertoire holds 160,000 or so clones, with roughly 90% as singletons. The specimen sequenced was blood. Source of these receptors: a woman younger than 45 in good health. Both conserved end residues are part of each CDR3. Fields, in order: D gene, V gene, J gene, clone size, CDR3 DNA, CDR3 protein. D genes are given only for firm matches. Some rows have no size entry. The others give once, few or many, or a class for an expanded clone.

D: TRBD2
V: TRBV12-5
J: TRBJ2-1
size: NA
DNA: TGTGCTAGTCTTCCGGGAGGCTCCTACAATGAGCAGTTCTTC
CDR3: CASLPGGSYNEQFF

D: NA
V: TRBV9
J: TRBJ2-1
size: NA
DNA: TGTGCCAGCAGCGCCGCCGGGGGGCGAAATGAGCAGTTCTTC
CDR3: CASSAAGGRNEQFF

D: TRBD2
V: TRBV30
J: TRBJ2-7
size: once
DNA: TGTGCCTGGGCTGGACTAGCAGGTTCCTACGAGCAGTACTTC
CDR3: CAWAGLAGSYEQYF

D: NA
V: TRBV27
J: TRBJ2-6
size: NA
DNA: TGTGCCAGCAGAATCTCTGGGGCCAACGTCCTGACTTTC
CDR3: CASRISGANVLTF

D: TRBD1
V: TRBV11-1
J: TRBJ2-3
size: NA
DNA: TGTGCCAGCAGCTTAGTAGGGGGCCTCACAGATACGCAGTATTTT
CDR3: CASSLVGGLTDTQYF

D: TRBD1
V: TRBV6-5
J: TRBJ1-2
size: NA
DNA: TGTGCCAGCAGTTACAAGACAGGGCACTATGGCTACACCTTC
CDR3: CASSYKTGHYGYTF

D: NA
V: TRBV6-5
J: TRBJ2-1
size: NA
DNA: TGTGCCAGCAGCTACGACCAATCCTACAATGAGCAGTTCTTC
CDR3: CASSYDQSYNEQFF

D: NA
V: TRBV6-5
J: TRBJ2-7
size: once
DNA: TGTGCCAGCAGCCCGAATGGGTGGGAGCAGTACTTC
CDR3: CASSPNGWEQYF

D: NA
V: TRBV7-3
J: TRBJ2-7
size: NA
DNA: TGTGCCAGCAGCGGCAAAGGGACCCGATCCTACGAGCAGTACTTC
CDR3: CASSGKGTRSYEQYF

D: NA
V: TRBV24-1
J: TRBJ1-4
size: once
DNA: TGTGCCACCAGTGATCCCGGGACGTTTCCTGAAAAACTGTTTTTT
CDR3: CATSDPGTFPEKLFF

D: NA
V: TRBV6-1
J: TRBJ2-7
size: NA
DNA: TGTGCCAGCAGTGAGGTCCTTTACCCGACGCGCGGATACTTC
CDR3: CASSEVLYPTRGYF

D: TRBD2
V: TRBV9
J: TRBJ2-2
size: NA
DNA: TGTGCCAGCAGCGTAGGTGGGAGGGCCCCCGGGGAGCTGTTTTTT
CDR3: CASSVGGRAPGELFF

D: NA
V: TRBV7-9
J: TRBJ2-5
size: NA
DNA: TGTGCCAGCAGCCCTCCGCTGTGGGGTACACAAGAGACCCAGTACTTC
CDR3: CASSPPLWGTQETQYF

D: TRBD2
V: TRBV2
J: TRBJ2-1
size: NA
DNA: TGTGCCAGCACCGCGGGAGTAAGTGGTTGGTTGTTCTTC
CDR3: CASTAGVSGWLFF

D: TRBD2
V: TRBV28
J: TRBJ2-1
size: NA
DNA: TGTGCCACAAGGGCGGGAGGAATAGGGGAGCAGTTCTTC
CDR3: CATRAGGIGEQFF

D: NA
V: TRBV5-6
J: TRBJ1-6
size: NA
DNA: TGTGCCAGCAGCGCAGCGAATTCACCCCTCCACTTT
CDR3: CASSAANSPLHF

D: NA
V: TRBV10-2
J: TRBJ2-1
size: NA
DNA: TGCGCCAGCAGTGAGTCGAGCACCTACAATGAGCAGTTCTTC
CDR3: CASSESSTYNEQFF

D: NA
V: TRBV5-1
J: TRBJ2-6
size: once
DNA: TGCGCCAGCACCGTTGGGAGTGGGGCCAACGTCCTGACTTTC
CDR3: CASTVGSGANVLTF

D: NA
V: TRBV6-6
J: TRBJ1-5
size: NA
DNA: TGTGCCAGCAGCCGACGGAGGGGACGGGGTGAACTGAGCAATCAGCCCCAGCATTTT
CDR3: CASSRRRGRGELSNQPQHF

D: NA
V: TRBV7-6
J: TRBJ1-1
size: NA
DNA: TGTGCCAGCAGAACATCGGGACAATGGAACACTGAAGCTTTCTTT
CDR3: CASRTSGQWNTEAFF

D: TRBD2
V: TRBV5-6
J: TRBJ2-7
size: NA
DNA: TGTGCCAGCAGCTTCAGCGGGAGGGCCTACGAGCAGTACTTC
CDR3: CASSFSGRAYEQYF

D: TRBD2
V: TRBV6-5
J: TRBJ2-1
size: NA
DNA: TGTGCCAGCAGTTACTCTCGCGGGAGCTCCTACAATGAGCAGTTCTTC
CDR3: CASSYSRGSSYNEQFF

D: NA
V: TRBV19
J: TRBJ2-1
size: NA
DNA: TGTGCCAGTAGTCCCCGGGTCTCTATGGATGAGCAGTTCTTC
CDR3: CASSPRVSMDEQFF

D: NA
V: TRBV7-3
J: TRBJ2-3
size: NA
DNA: TGTGCCAGCAGCTCCCTGGACTTTTCTAGCACAGATACGCAGTATTTT
CDR3: CASSSLDFSSTDTQYF

D: TRBD1
V: TRBV20-1
J: TRBJ2-4
size: NA
DNA: TGCAGTGCTAGTGTTCCGGGACAGGGGCCGCTAGCCAAAAACATTCAGTACTTC
CDR3: CSASVPGQGPLAKNIQYF

D: TRBD1
V: TRBV6-5
J: TRBJ2-4
size: NA
DNA: TGTGCCAGCCGGACAGGAGTTACGGTAAACATTCAGTACTTC
CDR3: CASRTGVTVNIQYF